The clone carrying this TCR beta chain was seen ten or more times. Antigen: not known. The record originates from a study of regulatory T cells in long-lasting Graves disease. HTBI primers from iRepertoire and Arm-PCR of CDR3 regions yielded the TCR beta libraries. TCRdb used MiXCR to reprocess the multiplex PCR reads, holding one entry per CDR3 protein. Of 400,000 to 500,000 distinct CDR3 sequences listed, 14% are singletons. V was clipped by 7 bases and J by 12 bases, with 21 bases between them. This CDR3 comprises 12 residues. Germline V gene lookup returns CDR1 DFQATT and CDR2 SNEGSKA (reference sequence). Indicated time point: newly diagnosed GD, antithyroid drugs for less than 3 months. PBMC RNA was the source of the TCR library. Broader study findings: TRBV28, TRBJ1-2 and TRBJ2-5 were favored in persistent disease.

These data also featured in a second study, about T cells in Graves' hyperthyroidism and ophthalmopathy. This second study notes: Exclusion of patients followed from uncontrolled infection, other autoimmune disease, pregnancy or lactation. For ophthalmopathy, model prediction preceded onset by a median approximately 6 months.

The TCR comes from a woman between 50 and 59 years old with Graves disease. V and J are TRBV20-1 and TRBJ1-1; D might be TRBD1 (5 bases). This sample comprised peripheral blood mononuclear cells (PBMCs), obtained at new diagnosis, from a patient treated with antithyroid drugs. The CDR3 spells CSGQLLVGGTFF. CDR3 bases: TGCAGTGGCCAACTATTGGTTGGGGGAACTTTCTTT.